Sequencing of this T cell receptor (beta chain) was carried out in a study of blood T cell repertoires in COVID-19. The overall study: Spain, Italy and the United States supplied samples that represented acute and convalescent COVID-19. PBMCs, B-cell-depleted T cells, or T cells were the source of the cDNA or gDNA that made up the material.

In the original processing: Scientists estimated how many nucleated cells there were by amplifying reference gene primers. Repertoires were generated with immunoSEQ multiplex PCR, while TCRdb's copy carries only in-frame clones and drops some. The V and J calls and the clone size are those of that table, but D and trimming were determined from the DNA. The sample lists 150,000 to 200,000 clones; 90% were seen once. The length of the CDR3 is 13 residues. V lost 7 bases to trimming and J lost 1 base, with 9 bases between them. Germline CDR1 and CDR2: SGHNT and YYREEE (reference sequence). The chain has TRBV5-4 and TRBJ1-3, with D perhaps matching TRBD1 (6 bases). The receptor's source is a man aged 50 to 59 with acute or convalescent COVID-19. Sequences were obtained from peripheral blood. Here the CDR3 DNA reads TGTGCCAGCGGTCAGGGGTCTGGAAACACCATATATTTT. It translates to CASGQGSGNTIYF.